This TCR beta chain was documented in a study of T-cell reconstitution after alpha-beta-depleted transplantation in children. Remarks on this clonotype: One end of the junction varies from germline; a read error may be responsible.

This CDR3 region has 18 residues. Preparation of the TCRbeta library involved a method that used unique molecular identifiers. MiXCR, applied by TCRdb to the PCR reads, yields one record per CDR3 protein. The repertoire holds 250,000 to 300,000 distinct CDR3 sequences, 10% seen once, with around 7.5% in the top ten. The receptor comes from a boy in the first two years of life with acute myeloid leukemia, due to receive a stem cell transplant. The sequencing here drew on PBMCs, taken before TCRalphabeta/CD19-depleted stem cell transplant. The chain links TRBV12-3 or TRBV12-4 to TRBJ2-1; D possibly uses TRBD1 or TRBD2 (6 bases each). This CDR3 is CACSLGGSLANSYNEQFF. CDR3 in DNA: TGTGCCTGCAGTTTAGGGGGAAGTCTAGCGAACTCCTACAATGAGCAGTTCTTC.